This TCR beta chain originates from a study of shared clonotypes between healthy human individuals (dated by TCRdb to 2020 to 2021). Study-level background: The cohort included three men and two women between 18 and 49 years of age. Each donor's leukapheresis produced roughly between roughly 0.94 and 9.5 billion PBMCs. Per donor, three plates each were used for CD4 naive and CD4 memory, two for CD8 naive, and one for CD8 memory. Different laboratories and diverse techniques were used to prepare libraries and sequence TCR repertoires, to increase sequencing depth and limit assay-specific biases. The study deeply sequenced blood TCR repertoires of five healthy adults to estimate repertoire size and the extent of clonotype sharing between individuals. Study-wide conclusions, independent of this receptor: Larger estimated clonotype richness was generally found for naive subsets than for memory subsets. Because the study included only a small number of donors, the genetic and exposure-history diversity represented was limited. Pairwise subsampling led to the expectation that sequencing depth would affect the degree of clonotype sharing among donors. About 5% of naive CD4, around 3.6% of naive CD8, 2.3% of memory CD4, and approximately 0.39% of memory CD8 clonotypes were shared across four donors. Compared with non-shared clonotypes, the clonotypes found in all four sorted-subset donors had higher generation probabilities. Sampling was restricted to blood, and TCR repertoires in tissue are likely to differ from TCR repertoires in blood. Even with the large sequencing depth, rarefaction of the sorted-subset datasets indicated that sequencing was incomplete.

Using the deep immunoSEQ assay, multiplex PCR amplified TCR CDR3 regions from genomic DNA. Genomic DNA extracted from each cell subset was distributed evenly over all wells of several immunoSEQ 96-well plates, and each plate served as one replicate. Each replicate PCR for sorted subsets received approximately 200 ng genomic DNA, equal to tens of thousands of T cell genomes. Purified libraries were quantified with a Qubit 3.0 fluorometer, sized on a Bioanalyzer 2100, and re-quantified with the KAPA Library Quantification kit. Each immunoSEQ 96-well plate was sequenced on its own single-read 150-cycle Illumina NextSeq 550 flow cell. From the authors' description of their analysis: Because the immunoSEQ output held only junctional sequences and lacked quality scores, the filtering could not match the filtering applied to full-length reads. Sequences were annotated with PyIR, a Python wrapper for IgBLAST v1.9, using IMGT germline references to assign V/J genes and CDR3. Reads with weak V/J assignments (E-value above 1e-6), missing CDR3, stop codons, out-of-frame junctions, or ambiguous translated residues were removed. V3J clonotypes were defined by identical inferred V gene, J gene, and CDR3 amino acid sequence. Percentage overlap between repertoires was calculated by dividing the number of shared unique clonotypes by the size of the smaller repertoire. RTK rarefaction, the Chao1 estimator, and Recon v2.1 estimates of unobserved clonotypes were used to assess repertoire richness. For all TCRbeta clonotypes obtained by the gDNA method from four donors, generation probabilities were computed with OLGA. TCRdb's version of the immuneACCESS table is confined to in-frame rearrangements and falls short of the full clone set. An unresolved V gene accounts for under half of the shortfall where checked; the remainder is of unknown origin. That table is the source of V, J and clone size, and D and trimming were worked out from the DNA. In all, the sample holds 2 million to 2.5 million clones, and around 92% of those were seen once. The top ten constitute approximately 0.4% of the sample.

In regard to this clone: The antigen it binds to is not known. No quality values exist for individual bases; no much larger clone is one base distant.

V is trimmed back by 1 base and J by 0 bases, and the junction contains 4 bases that no gene match accounts for. The CDR3 covers 16 residues, taking in both the cysteine and the phenylalanine. The only DNA kept is the CDR3, 48 bases in frame from the first base. CDR1 and CDR2 are read off the germline V gene as MNHNS and SASEGT. The donors were healthy, HIV-negative adults who had no recently reported acute infections or vaccinations. Every donor was a Caucasian adult residing in Nashville, Tennessee, USA. CD4+ T cells were enriched through magnetic negative selection, after which naive cells were positively selected on CD45RA and the remaining negative fraction served as the memory subset. After blood collection by leukapheresis, PBMCs were isolated using Ficoll-Histopaque density gradient centrifugation and then cryopreserved in the vapor phase of liquid nitrogen. Purity and quantity of every magnetically sorted T cell population were checked by analytical flow cytometry. From each sorted fraction, genomic DNA was isolated and quantified by UV absorbance on a Nanodrop 2000c.

The rearrangement combines TRBV6-1 with TRBJ2-3, with 7 central nucleotides matching TRBD2. Material for sequencing was naive CD4+ T cells from PBMCs. The cell subset or site tag for this specimen amounts to: CD45RA+ positively selected. The TCR originated in a man between 18 and 35 years old in good health. Some clones in this sample may be carry-over from other donors' samples. For the CDR3, the sequence is CASSEVSSGSTDTQYF. The sequenced DNA is TGTGCCAGCAGTGAAGTTAGTAGCGGGAGCACAGATACGCAGTATTTT.